Listed below are T cell receptor beta chains from one sample, sequenced in a study of blood T cell repertoires in COVID-19. The method was immunoSEQ multiplex PCR; TCRdb's version includes in-frame clones alone and lacks a portion of them. Altogether 250,000 to 300,000 clones are present, around 90% being singletons, with the ten largest covering about 1.7%. Sample: PBMCs or T cells enriched from blood (not recorded which). These receptor sequences come from a woman between 35 and 50 years old who had recovered from COVID-19. The CDR3 runs from the conserved cysteine through the conserved F or W. D genes are given only for firm matches. The listing skips clone size in some rows; elsewhere it reads once, few, many or a size class.

D gene: TRBD2
J gene: TRBJ2-7
clone size: NA
V gene: TRBV6-1
CDR3 DNA: TGTGCCAGCAGTGAAGCTGGGGGGGGGTCCCCTCATTACGAGCAGTACTTC
CDR3 protein: CASSEAGGGSPHYEQYF

D gene: NA
J gene: TRBJ2-5
clone size: NA
V gene: TRBV7-2
CDR3 DNA: TGTGCCAGCAGCTCGGACAGGGCGCGGGGGGAGACCCAGTACTTC
CDR3 protein: CASSSDRARGETQYF

D gene: NA
J gene: TRBJ2-1
clone size: NA
V gene: TRBV19
CDR3 DNA: TGTGCCAGTAGACGACAGTTTAGCTCCTACAATGAGCAGTTCTTC
CDR3 protein: CASRRQFSSYNEQFF

D gene: TRBD1
J gene: TRBJ2-7
clone size: NA
V gene: TRBV27
CDR3 DNA: TGTGCCAGCAGTTTATCGGTGGGACAGGCCTACGAGCAGTACTTC
CDR3 protein: CASSLSVGQAYEQYF

D gene: TRBD2
J gene: TRBJ2-7
clone size: NA
V gene: TRBV29-1
CDR3 DNA: TGCAGCGTTGTAGGACTAGCGGGAGTGTTCGAGCAGTACTTC
CDR3 protein: CSVVGLAGVFEQYF

D gene: TRBD1
J gene: TRBJ1-1
clone size: NA
V gene: TRBV3-1/TRBV3-2
CDR3 DNA: TGTGCCAGCAGCCGGTATCAAAACACAGGGGGAATGAACACTGAAGCTTTCTTT
CDR3 protein: CASSRYQNTGGMNTEAFF

D gene: NA
J gene: TRBJ1-6
clone size: NA
V gene: TRBV6-5
CDR3 DNA: TGTGCCAGCAGTTACTCGACAGGCGAGAATTCACCCCTCCACTTT
CDR3 protein: CASSYSTGENSPLHF

D gene: NA
J gene: TRBJ2-5
clone size: NA
V gene: TRBV7-2
CDR3 DNA: TGTGCCAGCAGCGGTAGAAGGGCGGGGCCCCAAGAGACCCAGTACTTC
CDR3 protein: CASSGRRAGPQETQYF

D gene: TRBD1
J gene: TRBJ1-4
clone size: NA
V gene: TRBV9
CDR3 DNA: TGTGCCAGCAGCGGAACAGGGGTGGCAACTAATGAAAAACTGTTTTTT
CDR3 protein: CASSGTGVATNEKLFF

D gene: TRBD2
J gene: TRBJ2-5
clone size: NA
V gene: TRBV15
CDR3 DNA: TGTGCCACCGGGGGAGCGGGGGGTTGGGTAGAGACCCAGTACTTC
CDR3 protein: CATGGAGGWVETQYF

D gene: TRBD1
J gene: TRBJ1-5
clone size: NA
V gene: TRBV2
CDR3 DNA: TGTGCCAGCAGGAGACAGGGTAGCAATCAGCCCCAGCATTTT
CDR3 protein: CASRRQGSNQPQHF

D gene: TRBD1
J gene: TRBJ2-5
clone size: NA
V gene: TRBV7-2
CDR3 DNA: TGTGCCAGCAGCTTTACGACAGGGCCCCAAGAGACCCAGTACTTC
CDR3 protein: CASSFTTGPQETQYF

D gene: NA
J gene: TRBJ1-2
clone size: NA
V gene: TRBV20-1
CDR3 DNA: TGCAGTACCCAACAGCCCTATGGCTACACCTTC
CDR3 protein: CSTQQPYGYTF

D gene: TRBD2
J gene: TRBJ2-7
clone size: NA
V gene: TRBV4-3
CDR3 DNA: TGCGCCAGCAGCCAAGCTTACGGACTAGCGGACTACGAGCAGTACTTC
CDR3 protein: CASSQAYGLADYEQYF

D gene: NA
J gene: TRBJ1-6
clone size: once
V gene: TRBV5-6
CDR3 DNA: TGTGCCAGCAGCTATAGATCAGGAAACTCCTATAATTCACCCCTCCACTTT
CDR3 protein: CASSYRSGNSYNSPLHF

D gene: NA
J gene: TRBJ1-6
clone size: NA
V gene: TRBV27
CDR3 DNA: TGTGCCAGCGCTCTACGGGGGTATAATTCACCCCTCCACTTT
CDR3 protein: CASALRGYNSPLHF

D gene: NA
J gene: TRBJ1-1
clone size: NA
V gene: TRBV11-2
CDR3 DNA: TGTGCCAGCAGCTTAGTAGGGGTAGGTAATGAAGCTTTCTTT
CDR3 protein: CASSLVGVGNEAFF

D gene: TRBD2
J gene: TRBJ2-1
clone size: many
V gene: TRBV29-1
CDR3 DNA: TGCAGCGGTACCTCCTCGGGTGCGGCTAGCGGGAGTCCTCGCCCTGGATACAATGAGCAGTTCTTC
CDR3 protein: CSGTSSGAASGSPRPGYNEQFF

D gene: TRBD1
J gene: TRBJ2-7
clone size: NA
V gene: TRBV19
CDR3 DNA: TGTGCCAGTAGTCTCCGGGACAGCACCTACGAGCAGTACTTC
CDR3 protein: CASSLRDSTYEQYF

D gene: TRBD1
J gene: TRBJ1-2
clone size: NA
V gene: TRBV6-5
CDR3 DNA: TGTGCCAGCATATGGGACAGGAGTCTCTATGGCTACACCTTC
CDR3 protein: CASIWDRSLYGYTF